This entry lists 18 T cell receptor beta chains sequenced from one sample in a study of shared clonotypes between healthy human individuals (dated by TCRdb to 2019 to 2021). The library relied on the immunoSEQ multiplex PCR assay. TCRdb took this table from immuneACCESS and kept in-frame rearrangements with V and J called. Such tables lack part of the clones; where checked against another copy, unresolved V genes explain under half of the gap, and the rest is unexplained. Present in this sample are under 2,500,000 clones, approximately 96% of which were seen just once. More than 0.1% of the sample rests with the top ten. The sequenced material came from naive CD4+ T cells sorted from blood. Read against the paper, the sample's cell subset or site label means: CD45RA+ positively selected. All receptors derive from a man aged 18 to 35 in good health.

The chain recombines TRBV10-2 with TRBJ1-2; 7 positions agree with TRBD1. Germline trimming cut 5 bases from V and 0 bases from J; bases unmatched to any gene: 3. Germline V gene lookup returns CDR1 WSHSY and CDR2 SAAADI. CDR3 length: 14 amino acids. CDR3 residues: CASSPDRTNYGYTF. The CDR3 DNA reads TGCGCCAGCAGTCCGGACAGGACTAACTATGGCTACACCTTC.

This clone appeared a single time. The chain recombines TRBV6-5 with TRBJ1-5; D is undetermined. The CDR3 is 13 amino acids. V lost 7 bases to trimming and J lost 3 bases, with 10 bases between them. Germline V gives CDR1 MNHEY, CDR2 SVGAGI. DNA of the CDR3: TGTGCCAGCAATTCAGGTAACAATCAGCCCCAGCATTTT. Residues: CASNSGNNQPQHF.

This rearrangement joins TRBV5-1 to TRBJ1-1, with D possibly matching TRBD1 (5 bases). The V end lost 1 base, the J end lost 1 base, and 11 bases lay between the germline ends. The CDR3 contains 15 residues. Germline CDR1 SGHRS, CDR2 YFSETQ. The CDR3 nucleotides read TGCGCCAGCAGCTTGACGGGACTTACGAACACTGAAGCTTTCTTT. Protein: CASSLTGLTNTEAFF.

V usage is TRBV9 and J usage is TRBJ1-4, with D maybe TRBD1 (5 bases). The CDR3 is 15 residues long. V shed 3 bases and J shed 5 bases, with 14 bases lying between them. Germline CDR1 and CDR2: SGDLS and YYNGEE. CDR3 protein: CASSALGHLNEKLFF. CDR3 bases: TGTGCCAGCAGCGCCTTGGGGCATCTAAATGAAAAACTGTTTTTT.

This chain uses TRBV15 with TRBJ2-5, with TRBD2 matching 13 bases. V dropped 0 bases and J dropped 5; count of bases not matched to a gene: 9. CDR3 length: 18 residues. Germline V CDR1 and CDR2: LNHNV, YYDKDF (reference sequence). CDR3 nucleotide sequence: TGTGCCACCAGCAGAGAGGCTACTAGCGGGAGGGCCGAGGAGACCCAGTACTTC. Amino acids: CATSREATSGRAEETQYF.

J is TRBJ2-5 and V is TRBV5-1, with a tentative D call TRBD2 (6 bases). Germline V gives CDR1 SGHRS, CDR2 YFSETQ. With 0 bases removed from V and 3 bases from J, the gap between germline ends came to 9 bases. The CDR3 has 14 amino acids. DNA of the CDR3: TGCGCCAGCAGCTTGGAAAAGCGGGAAGAGACCCAGTACTTC. This translates into CASSLEKREETQYF.

The chain joins TRBV2 to TRBJ2-1; 7 bases match TRBD1. CDR3 size: 13 residues. The V and J ends lost 4 bases and 6 bases, in that order; junction bases with no gene match: 3. Germline assignment: CDR1 SNHLY and CDR2 FYNNEI. The CDR3 is CASSGPGGNEQFF. For the CDR3, the DNA is TGTGCCAGCAGTGGGCCAGGGGGCAATGAGCAGTTCTTC.

This clone appeared once. V gene TRBV7-6 combines with J gene TRBJ1-3; no reliable D call. Looked up from germline, CDR1 is SGHVS and CDR2 is FNYEAQ. The CDR3 loop spans 16 amino acids. Trimming removed 7 bases at V and 1 base at J, with 17 bases between. CDR3 sequence reads: CASTHGRAGSGNTIYF. For the CDR3, the DNA is TGTGCCAGCACCCATGGGAGGGCCGGTTCTGGAAACACCATATATTTT.

The J gene is TRBJ1-4, the V gene TRBV7-9; D gene unclear. The CDR3 totals 13 residues. V lost 0 bases and J 8 bases, leaving 7 bases between the germline ends. Per germline, CDR1 SEHNR and CDR2 FQNEAQ (reference sequence). The CDR3 spells CASSLASLEKLFF. The CDR3 nucleotides are TGTGCCAGCAGCTTAGCAAGTTTAGAAAAACTGTTTTTT.

The chain combines TRBV28 with TRBJ2-7; the D gene is possibly TRBD2 (5 bases). Per the germline V gene, CDR1 is MDHEN and CDR2 is SYDVKM. V was trimmed by 6 bases and J by 1 base, leaving 13 bases between them. This CDR3 is 14 amino acids long. CDR3 sequence: CASRGPEGSYEQYF. CDR3 DNA: TGTGCCAGCAGGGGTCCTGAGGGATCCTACGAGCAGTACTTC.

The rearrangement joins TRBV6-5 to TRBJ2-7, with D tentatively TRBD1 (5 bases). CDR1 and CDR2 from the germline V gene are MNHEY and SVGAGI. This CDR3 is 14 amino acids long. V was pared by 5 bases and J by 1 base, with 12 bases between. The CDR3 DNA reads as TGTGCCAGCAGTCCCAGGACACCATCCTACGAGCAGTACTTC. Amino acid sequence: CASSPRTPSYEQYF.

CDR3 sequence reads: CASSKIAGQGSYEQYF. CDR3 DNA: TGTGCCAGCAGCAAAATAGCAGGACAGGGGTCCTACGAGCAGTACTTC. The gene calls are TRBV21-1 and TRBJ2-7; TRBD1 was called by the table and not checked on the DNA. TRBV21-1 is deemed a pseudogene. The CDR3 spans 16 residues.

This clone was seen a single time. V is TRBV29-1 and J is TRBJ1-2; the D gene is possibly TRBD1 (5 bases). The CDR3 is made up of 12 amino acids. Trimming took off 7 bases at V and 7 bases at J, with 16 bases between the two ends. Germline V CDR1 and CDR2: SQVTM, ANQGSEA. The CDR3 nucleotides are TGCAGCGGATGGGAGAGGGACGGTGGCTACACCTTC. Its protein product is CSGWERDGGYTF.

The chain joins TRBV19 to TRBJ2-2, with 7 bases aligning to TRBD2. Germline V gene lookup returns CDR1 LNHDA and CDR2 SQIVND (reference sequence). The CDR3 consists of 21 residues. J was trimmed by 4 bases and V by 4 bases; bases with no gene match: 24. CDR3 sequence: CASSSPAASGDPGWFTGELFF. The DNA for the CDR3 is TGTGCCAGTAGTAGCCCAGCGGCTAGCGGAGACCCCGGGTGGTTCACCGGGGAGCTGTTTTTT. Drawing the rest from reference TRBV19 and TRBJ2-2, the complete variable domain is DGGITQSPKYLFRKEGQNVTLSCEQNLNHDAMYWYRQDPGQGLRLIYYSQIVNDFQKGDIAEGYSVSREKKESFPLTVTSAQKNPTAFYLCASSSPAASGDPGWFTGELFFGEGSRLTVL.

The chain employs TRBV7-9 and TRBJ2-5; the match to TRBD2 covers 13 bases. The CDR3 has 17 residues. The germline CDR1 and CDR2 sequences are SEHNR and FQNEAQ (reference sequence). Losses at the gene ends were 2 bases for V and 2 bases for J; bases not matched to a gene: 5. The CDR3 DNA reads TGTGCCAGCAGCTTATGGAGGACTAGCGGGAGTCAAGAGACCCAGTACTTC. Translated: CASSLWRTSGSQETQYF.

The V and J genes are TRBV27 and TRBJ2-7; D might be TRBD2 (7 bases). CDR3 length equals 15 residues. Trimming removed 3 bases from V and 1 base from J, with 13 bases in between. Germline V lookup: CDR1 MNHEY, CDR2 SMNVEV (reference sequence). The CDR3 sequence is CASSFKRGGSYEQYF. DNA of the CDR3: TGTGCCAGCAGTTTTAAAAGGGGGGGATCCTACGAGCAGTACTTC.

The chain recombines TRBV5-4 with TRBJ2-3; either TRBD1 or TRBD2 may fit D (5 bases each). The germline V gene encodes CDR1 SGHNT and CDR2 YYREEE (reference sequence). The CDR3 length is 17 residues. Between the trimmed V and J ends, which lost 7 bases and 0 bases, there was a span of 21 bases. The CDR3 region is CASEVEPGRSSTDTQYF. The CDR3 DNA sequence: TGTGCCAGCGAGGTAGAGCCGGGACGGAGCAGCACAGATACGCAGTATTTT.

This chain uses TRBV6-1 with TRBJ2-2; D is undetermined. In germline, CDR1 is MNHNS, CDR2 SASEGT. The CDR3 has 14 amino acids. V was clipped by 7 bases and J by 8 bases, with 17 bases between them. In DNA form, the CDR3 reads TGTGCCAGCACCCTGATAGGTGGCATTGGGGAGCTGTTTTTT. This translates into CASTLIGGIGELFF.